The entry that follows covers one T cell receptor (beta chain) sequence. No antigen is known for it. Per-base quality was not reported, and no clone a single base away is much larger than it. The sample was run on an Illumina HiSeq 2500. Superscript III and a set of TRAV- and TRBV-specific primers were used to synthesize first-strand cDNA, so that both TCRalpha and TCRbeta chains were covered. TCRs were amplified with Phusion for around 20 PCR cycles using a constant-region primer together with the adapter attached to the V primers. Amplification of the isolated mRNA was done with the MessageAmp II aRNA Amplification Kit, which involved a roughly 16-hour in vitro transcription at 37 degrees C. The Dynabeads mRNA DIRECT Purification Kit was used to isolate mRNA for TCR sequencing. Indexed Illumina adapters were added in a second roughly 25-cycle Phusion PCR, and the resulting products were purified with AMPure XP beads. As for how the authors treated the data: Using custom Perl scripts, TCR sequences that encoded the same protein were pooled, out-of-frame sequences were dropped, and the abundance of each clonotype was calculated. The analysis excluded TCR sequences that were supported by just one read. Among the metrics used to describe the repertoires were Shannon entropy, Gini index, clonality, richness, and the frequency of TCRs shared between repertoires. TCRdb cleaned the public reads at Q25 with fastp, built clones with MiXCR and kept in-frame beta chains. Each entry is one CDR3 protein sequence, shown with its most common DNA and genes. These V and J calls rely on TCRdb rather than the paper's analysis. This sample lists just over 90,000 distinct CDR3 sequences; around 20% were detected once. 10% to 15% of the sample is in the top ten clones.

V lost 0 bases and J lost 3 bases; the stretch between them is 15 bases long. Including the terminal cysteine and phenylalanine, the CDR3 comprises 17 residues. The read is trimmed to its CDR3 DNA, 51 bases read in frame from base 1. The germline V gene (reference sequence) sets CDR1 to DFQATT and CDR2 to SNEGSKA. These data come from a study of low-dose radiotherapy and immunotherapy resistance in tumors (dated by TCRdb to the early 2020s). A note on the overall study: Patients in Cohort 1 were given 0.5 Gy per fraction every 2 weeks, and the prescribed total PTV dose was 6.5 Gy. Cohort 2 received 1 Gy per fraction every two weeks, with a total of 13 Gy over 26 weeks. Patients were given nivolumab as a 240 mg flat dose every two weeks and ipilimumab at 1 mg/kg every six weeks, with both drugs delivered intravenously. The trial did not randomize participants into treatment groups. Starting on cycle 1 day 1, patients took 300 mg of aspirin by mouth once a day for four cycles. Every two weeks, patients got intravenous cyclophosphamide at 200 mg/m2, given one day ahead of each radiation and immunotherapy administration. Eight patients were included in the translational analysis: three from the first dose cohort and the first five from the second dose cohort.

The time point label of this sample denotes: after trial treatment. This specimen's treatment or condition label, per the study, means: LDRT plus nivolumab, ipilimumab, low-dose cyclophosphamide and aspirin (RACIN trial). The donors came from RACIN, which was a single-arm phase I dose-escalation trial that paired nivolumab and ipilimumab with aspirin, low-dose cyclophosphamide and low-dose radiotherapy. To be eligible, a patient needed to have an advanced solid tumor that was TIL-negative. The origin of this receptor is a female donor with ovarian cancer. The rearranged chain carries TRBV20-1 and TRBJ2-6, and TRBD2 may be the D gene, going by 6 matching bases. Source: PBMCs, taken after low-dose radiotherapy plus immunotherapy. The nucleotide sequence is TGCAGTGCTAGAGATGGGAAGGGGCGGGATGGGGCCAACGTCCTGACTTTC. Translation gives CSARDGKGRDGANVLTF.